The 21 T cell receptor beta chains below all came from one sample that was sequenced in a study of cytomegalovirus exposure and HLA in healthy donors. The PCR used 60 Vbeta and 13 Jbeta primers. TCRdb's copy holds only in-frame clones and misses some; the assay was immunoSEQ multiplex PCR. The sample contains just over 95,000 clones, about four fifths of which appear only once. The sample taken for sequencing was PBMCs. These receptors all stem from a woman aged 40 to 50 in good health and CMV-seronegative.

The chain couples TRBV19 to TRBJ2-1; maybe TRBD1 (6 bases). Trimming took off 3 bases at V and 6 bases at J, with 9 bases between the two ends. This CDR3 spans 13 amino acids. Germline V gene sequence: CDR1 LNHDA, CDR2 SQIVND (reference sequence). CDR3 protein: CASSMGAVNEQFF. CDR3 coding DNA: TGTGCCAGTAGTATGGGGGCAGTCAATGAGCAGTTCTTC.

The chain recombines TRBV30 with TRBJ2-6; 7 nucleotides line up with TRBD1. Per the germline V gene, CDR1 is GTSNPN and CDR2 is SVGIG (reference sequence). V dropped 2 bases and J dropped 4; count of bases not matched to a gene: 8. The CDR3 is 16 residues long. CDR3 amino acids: CAWSRLKQGGANVLTF. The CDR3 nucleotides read TGTGCCTGGAGTCGACTCAAACAGGGGGGGGCCAACGTCCTGACTTTC.

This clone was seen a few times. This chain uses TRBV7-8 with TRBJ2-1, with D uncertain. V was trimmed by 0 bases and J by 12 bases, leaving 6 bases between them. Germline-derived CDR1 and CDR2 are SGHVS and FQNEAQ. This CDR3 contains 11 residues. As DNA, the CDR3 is TGTGCCAGCAGCTTAGCGGGCCCGCAGTTCTTC. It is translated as CASSLAGPQFF.

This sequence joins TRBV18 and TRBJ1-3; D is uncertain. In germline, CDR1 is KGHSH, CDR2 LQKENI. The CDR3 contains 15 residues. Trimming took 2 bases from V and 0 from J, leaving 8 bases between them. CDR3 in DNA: TGTGCCAGCTCACCAACACGAAGCTCTGGAAACACCATATATTTT. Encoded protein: CASSPTRSSGNTIYF.

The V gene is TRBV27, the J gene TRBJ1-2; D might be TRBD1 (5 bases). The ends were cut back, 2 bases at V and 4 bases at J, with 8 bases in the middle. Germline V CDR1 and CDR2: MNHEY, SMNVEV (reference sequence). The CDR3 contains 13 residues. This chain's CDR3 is CASSLKGVYGYTF. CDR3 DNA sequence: TGTGCCAGCAGTTTAAAAGGGGTCTATGGCTACACCTTC.

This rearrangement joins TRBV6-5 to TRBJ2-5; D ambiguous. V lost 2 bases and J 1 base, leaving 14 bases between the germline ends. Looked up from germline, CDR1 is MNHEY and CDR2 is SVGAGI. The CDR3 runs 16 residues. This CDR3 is CASSYIGSPGQETQYF. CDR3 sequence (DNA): TGTGCCAGCAGTTACATCGGCTCTCCGGGCCAAGAGACCCAGTACTTC.

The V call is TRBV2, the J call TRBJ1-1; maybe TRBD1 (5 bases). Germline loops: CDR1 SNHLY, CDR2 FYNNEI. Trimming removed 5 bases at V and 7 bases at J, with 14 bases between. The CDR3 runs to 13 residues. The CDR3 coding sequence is TGTGCCAGCAGTTGGAGGGGTGAGAATGAAGCTTTCTTT. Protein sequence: CASSWRGENEAFF.

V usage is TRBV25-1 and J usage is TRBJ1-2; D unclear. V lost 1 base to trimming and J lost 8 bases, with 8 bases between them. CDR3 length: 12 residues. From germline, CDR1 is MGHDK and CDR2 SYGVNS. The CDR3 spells CASSEFGLGYTF. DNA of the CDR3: TGTGCCAGCAGTGAATTCGGTTTGGGCTACACCTTC.

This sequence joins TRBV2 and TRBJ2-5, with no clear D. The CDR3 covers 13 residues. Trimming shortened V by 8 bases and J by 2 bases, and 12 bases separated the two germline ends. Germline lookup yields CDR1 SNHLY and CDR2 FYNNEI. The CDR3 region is CASGLTQQETQYF. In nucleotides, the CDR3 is TGTGCCAGCGGTCTAACCCAACAAGAGACCCAGTACTTC.

The DNA for the CDR3 is TGTGCCAGCAGTTCCGCCGACGGGAGCTATGGCTACACCTTC. Translated: CASSSADGSYGYTF. This chain uses TRBV27 with TRBJ1-2; no clear D gene. The germline gives CDR1 MNHEY, CDR2 SMNVEV (reference sequence). The CDR3 runs to 14 residues. Trimming took off 4 bases at V and 4 bases at J, with 13 bases between the two ends.

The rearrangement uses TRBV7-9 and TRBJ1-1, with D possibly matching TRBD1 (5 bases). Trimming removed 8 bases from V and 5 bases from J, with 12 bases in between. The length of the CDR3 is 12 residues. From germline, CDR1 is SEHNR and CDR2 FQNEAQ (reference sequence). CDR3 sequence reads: CASLGQVTEAFF. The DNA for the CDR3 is TGTGCCAGCCTGGGGCAGGTAACTGAAGCTTTCTTT.

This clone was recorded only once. CDR3: CASSQDASGGTTYSNQPQHF. The CDR3 DNA reads TGTGCCAGCAGCCAAGATGCTTCTGGGGGGACTACCTATAGCAATCAGCCCCAGCATTTT. The chain uses TRBV4-2 and TRBJ1-5, with D possibly TRBD1 on 5 matching bases. Trimming stripped 0 bases from V and 0 bases from J, with 21 bases between. This CDR3 is built from 20 residues. Germline CDR1 reads LGHNA; CDR2 reads YNFKEQ.

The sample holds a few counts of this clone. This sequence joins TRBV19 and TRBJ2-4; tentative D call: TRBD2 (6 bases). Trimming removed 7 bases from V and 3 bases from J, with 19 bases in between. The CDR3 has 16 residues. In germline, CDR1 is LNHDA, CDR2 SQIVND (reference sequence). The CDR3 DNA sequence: TGTGCCAGTACGGGGAGGAGGGCGTTAGGCAAAAACATTCAGTACTTC. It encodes CASTGRRALGKNIQYF.

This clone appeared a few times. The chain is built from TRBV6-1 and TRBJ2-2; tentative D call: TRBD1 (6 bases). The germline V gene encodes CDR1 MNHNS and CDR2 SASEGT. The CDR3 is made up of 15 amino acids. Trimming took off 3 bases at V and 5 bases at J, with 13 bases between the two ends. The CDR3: CASSDKGDTTGELFF. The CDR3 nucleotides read TGTGCCAGCAGTGATAAGGGGGACACAACCGGGGAGCTGTTTTTT.

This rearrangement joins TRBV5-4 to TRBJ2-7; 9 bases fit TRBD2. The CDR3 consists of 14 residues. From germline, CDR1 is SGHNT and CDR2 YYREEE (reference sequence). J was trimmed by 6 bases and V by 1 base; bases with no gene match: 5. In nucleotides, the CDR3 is TGTGCCAGCAGCTTGATGGGACTAGCTAGCGAGCAGTACTTC. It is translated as CASSLMGLASEQYF.

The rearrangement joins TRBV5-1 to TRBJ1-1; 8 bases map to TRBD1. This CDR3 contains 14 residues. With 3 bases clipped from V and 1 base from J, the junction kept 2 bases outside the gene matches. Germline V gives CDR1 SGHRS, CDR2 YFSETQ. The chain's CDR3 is CASSSGGANTEAFF. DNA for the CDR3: TGCGCCAGCAGCTCAGGGGGCGCGAACACTGAAGCTTTCTTT.

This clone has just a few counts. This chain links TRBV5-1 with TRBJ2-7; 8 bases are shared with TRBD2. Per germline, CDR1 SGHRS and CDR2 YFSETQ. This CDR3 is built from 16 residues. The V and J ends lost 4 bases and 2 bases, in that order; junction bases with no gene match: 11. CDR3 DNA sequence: TGCGCCAGCAGCCCGGTGATTAGCGGGGTTCCCTACGAGCAGTACTTC. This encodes CASSPVISGVPYEQYF.

CDR3 amino acids: CASSIAKRDSGYTF. The CDR3 coding sequence is TGTGCCAGTAGTATAGCGAAGAGGGACTCGGGCTACACCTTC. The rearrangement links TRBV19 to TRBJ1-2, with D tentatively TRBD1 (5 bases). Per the germline V gene, CDR1 is LNHDA and CDR2 is SQIVND (reference sequence). The CDR3 has 14 amino acids. V was clipped by 1 base and J by 8 bases, with 14 bases between them. Together with reference TRBV19 and TRBJ1-2, the CDR3 gives the full variable domain: DGGITQSPKYLFRKEGQNVTLSCEQNLNHDAMYWYRQDPGQGLRLIYYSQIVNDFQKGDIAEGYSVSREKKESFPLTVTSAQKNPTAFYLCASSIAKRDSGYTFGSGTRLTVV.

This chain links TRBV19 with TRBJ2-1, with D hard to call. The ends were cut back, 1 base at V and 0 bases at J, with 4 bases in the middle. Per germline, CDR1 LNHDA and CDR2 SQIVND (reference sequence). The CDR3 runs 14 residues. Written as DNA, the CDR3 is TGTGCCAGTAGTATAGGGAGCTCCTACAATGAGCAGTTCTTC. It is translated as CASSIGSSYNEQFF.

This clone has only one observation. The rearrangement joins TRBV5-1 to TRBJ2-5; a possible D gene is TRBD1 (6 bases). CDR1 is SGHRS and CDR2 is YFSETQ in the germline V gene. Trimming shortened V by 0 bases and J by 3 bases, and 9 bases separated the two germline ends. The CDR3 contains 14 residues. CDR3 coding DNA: TGCGCCAGCAGCTTGGGGGGGCCGGAAGAGACCCAGTACTTC. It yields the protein CASSLGGPEETQYF.

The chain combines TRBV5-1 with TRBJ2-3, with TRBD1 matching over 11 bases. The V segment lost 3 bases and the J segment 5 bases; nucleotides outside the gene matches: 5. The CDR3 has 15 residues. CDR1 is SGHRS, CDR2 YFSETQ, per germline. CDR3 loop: CASSYRDRGLDTQYF. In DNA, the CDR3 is TGCGCCAGCAGCTACCGGGACAGGGGGTTAGATACGCAGTATTTT.